This T cell receptor (beta chain) was recorded in a study of cytotoxic CD8 clonotypes in ibrutinib-treated CLL. Only in-frame clones appear in the TCRdb table, and some are missing; sequencing was by immunoSEQ multiplex PCR. The table has around 150,000 clones, approximately 80% seen once; the top ten hold approximately 2%. This CDR3 has 13 residues. Per germline, CDR1 MNHEY and CDR2 SMNVEV (reference sequence). The V end was cut by 4 bases, the J end by 1 base, with 7 bases between. This chain connects TRBV27 to TRBJ1-1; unclear D gene. This receptor was obtained from a human donor with chronic lymphocytic leukemia. The starting material was PBMCs, obtained after 12 months of ibrutinib treatment. The DNA of the CDR3 is TGTGCCAGCAGTTCCCACAGGAACACTGAAGCTTTCTTT. Amino acids: CASSSHRNTEAFF.